This entry lists 11 T cell receptor beta chains sequenced from one sample in a study of T cells in localized non-small cell lung cancer. Here immunoSEQ multiplex PCR was the method, and the copy in TCRdb shows in-frame clones only, minus some. Of around 26,000 clones in the sample, roughly 80% were seen once. This material consisted of peripheral blood, taken before any cancer treatment. These receptors originate from a man between 40 and 70 years old with stage III squamous cell lung carcinoma.

J is TRBJ2-5 and V is TRBV11-2, with 9 bases matching TRBD2. The ends lost 3 bases at V and 6 bases at J; junction bases unmatched: 11. Germline-derived CDR1 and CDR2 are SGHAT and FQNNGV. CDR3 length equals 16 residues. The CDR3 loop is CASSFLLAGLGKTQYF. Written as DNA, the CDR3 is TGTGCCAGCAGCTTCTTACTAGCGGGTCTAGGGAAGACCCAGTACTTC.

The genes are TRBV10-1 and TRBJ2-3; tentative D call: TRBD1 (6 bases). The V gene lost 3 bases and the J gene lost 1 base, with 17 bases spanning the gap. Germline CDR1 WNHNN, CDR2 SYGVQD (reference sequence). This CDR3 is built from 17 residues. The CDR3 spells CASSDEEDSWGTDTQYF. For the CDR3, the DNA is TGCGCCAGCAGTGACGAGGAGGACAGTTGGGGCACAGATACGCAGTATTTT.

This CDR3 is CAWNSPGSPNVLTF. In DNA, the CDR3 is TGTGCCTGGAACTCACCCGGCTCGCCCAACGTCCTGACTTTC. The V call is TRBV30, the J call TRBJ2-6; D ambiguous. This CDR3 is built from 14 residues. The V end lost 4 bases, the J end lost 8 bases, and 15 bases lay between the germline ends. CDR1 and CDR2 (germline): GTSNPN, SVGIG (reference sequence).

This clone was seen only a few times. The chain has TRBV15 and TRBJ1-5, with 8 bases fitting TRBD1. Unmatched junction bases numbered 10, after V lost 8 bases and J lost 7 bases. This CDR3 is 14 amino acids long. Germline V CDR1 and CDR2: LNHNV, YYDKDF (reference sequence). The CDR3 loop reads CATGVGTGVQPQHF. CDR3 coding DNA: TGTGCCACCGGGGTCGGGACAGGCGTCCAGCCCCAGCATTTT.

The gene calls are TRBV4-1 and TRBJ2-5; D gene unclear. The J call may be wrong; the DNA end is better matched by TRBJ2-7. CDR3 length equals 15 residues. Germline CDR1 reads MGHRA; CDR2 reads YSYEKL. In nucleotides, the CDR3 is TGCGCCAGCAGCCAAGAGCTTACCGATCTCTACGAGCAGTACTTC. Its protein is CASSQELTDLYEQYF.

The chain has TRBV11-2 and TRBJ1-6; D unclear. Germline-derived CDR1 and CDR2 are SGHAT and FQNNGV. V lost 0 bases, J lost 6 bases, and 6 bases lay in between. This CDR3 is 14 amino acids long. The CDR3, as DNA: TGTGCCAGCAGCTTAGATCCCGGTAATTCACCCCTCCACTTT. It translates to CASSLDPGNSPLHF.

V and J are TRBV9 and TRBJ2-5; D unclear. The CDR3 consists of 14 residues. Germline lookup yields CDR1 SGDLS and CDR2 YYNGEE. V shed 4 bases and J shed 3 bases, with 13 bases lying between them. As DNA, the CDR3 is TGTGCCAGCAGCCCCTCTCCCCCAGAAGAGACCCAGTACTTC. Amino acid sequence: CASSPSPPEETQYF.

The sample holds a few counts of this clone. The V and J genes are TRBV4-1 and TRBJ2-3; no clear D gene. With 8 bases removed from V and 3 bases from J, the gap between germline ends came to 18 bases. The CDR3 extends over 15 amino acids. CDR1 and CDR2 from the germline V gene are MGHRA and YSYEKL. In nucleotides, the CDR3 is TGCGCCAGCTCCCAATCAGCATACGGGACAGATACGCAGTATTTT. Protein product: CASSQSAYGTDTQYF.

V gene TRBV5-1 combines with J gene TRBJ2-1; D is possibly TRBD1 (5 bases). This CDR3 spans 13 amino acids. Germline values: CDR1 SGHRS, CDR2 YFSETQ. V was shortened by 0 bases and J by 10 bases, with 11 bases between the two germline ends. CDR3 region: CASSLVGAQEQFF. The CDR3, as DNA: TGCGCCAGCAGCTTGGTAGGGGCCCAGGAGCAGTTCTTC.

This rearrangement joins TRBV28 to TRBJ2-7; a possible D gene is TRBD1 (5 bases). Germline assignment: CDR1 MDHEN and CDR2 SYDVKM. The V and J ends lost 7 bases and 2 bases respectively, with 9 bases between them. The CDR3 contains 12 residues. CDR3 in DNA: TGTGCCAGCATTAGGGGAACCTACGAGCAGTACTTC. Its protein is CASIRGTYEQYF.

This chain joins TRBV27 and TRBJ2-2; D is perhaps TRBD1 (6 bases). Germline V gene data show CDR1 as MNHEY and CDR2 as SMNVEV (reference sequence). The CDR3 spans 15 residues. V lost 6 bases to trimming and J lost 3 bases, with 14 bases between them. CDR3: CASSLSGADTGELFF. In DNA, the CDR3 is TGTGCCAGCAGCCTCTCAGGGGCGGACACCGGGGAGCTGTTTTTT.